This T cell receptor beta chain was recovered during a study of cytomegalovirus exposure and HLA in healthy donors (dated by TCRdb to about 2017). Study-level background: A later analysis indicated that the 130 or so validation repertoires were generated on the platform also employed for the 666 repertoires of the first cohort. Along with the roughly 670-subject first cohort, a separate validation cohort of over a hundred different subjects was used. To predict cytomegalovirus infection status, the study brought together high-throughput TCR immunosequencing, statistical association of individual TCRs with disease status, and machine learning. The study aimed to test whether cataloging public T cell receptors could reveal signatures of past pathogen exposure. Results the study describes overall, beyond this receptor: The classifier was reported to diagnose cytomegalovirus status with high specificity and sensitivity in both the original and validation cohorts. Subsequent analysis determined that TCRs grouped into clusters in the first cohort also showed a tendency toward co-occurrence across the 130 or so validation repertoires, and approximately 94% of cluster scores exceeded 0. The validation cohort had no HLA typing available for a later analysis, so co-occurrence within that cohort was assessed over all 120 or so repertoires. In vitro tests confirmed that a few of the cytomegalovirus-associated TCR beta chains recognize cytomegalovirus antigens. The study gave a list of around 170 TCR beta chains associated with cytomegalovirus. The authors suggested that the approach could potentially be extended to other disease states and immunological phenotypes. Most TCR sequences were observed very rarely across donors, whereas some public TCRs were present in many individuals.

The protocol used for the library was the immunoSEQ multiplex PCR assay. From the authors' description of their analysis: To diagnose cytomegalovirus status from the catalog of TCR beta chain sequences, a statistical classification framework was built. Not all clones reach the TCRdb copy of this immuneACCESS table, which keeps in-frame sequences only. Checked studies attribute under half of the gap to unresolved V genes and leave the rest unexplained. That table furnishes V, J and clone size, whereas the DNA furnished D and trimming. The sample table lists hundreds of thousands of clones, over 75% of them with a count of one. The ten largest make up about 0.86% of the sample. Separate from the roughly 660-subject first cohort, the validation cohort of 90 to 150 subjects was the group to which the donors belonged. Including cysteine and phenylalanine, the CDR3 has 12 amino acids. Only the CDR3 part of the read is kept: 36 bases, read in frame from the first base. V loses 2 bases of germline sequence and J loses 10 bases, and the interval between the two ends is 9 bases. Looking up the germline V gene yields CDR1 MGHRA and CDR2 YSYEKL.

This clone was counted once. Its binding antigen is unknown. The input lacks base qualities; no much larger clone sits a single base away. This clonotype was sampled from a woman younger than 30 in good health and CMV-seronegative. The sequence joins TRBV4-1 to TRBJ2-1; a tentative D call is TRBD2 (6 bases match). Sequencing used PBMCs. The DNA reads TGCGCCAGCAGCCAACCGGCGGGGGAGCAGTTCTTC. The encoded protein is CASSQPAGEQFF.